One and the same sample provided the 11 T cell receptor beta chains below, sequenced in a study of Graves' ophthalmopathy and Graves' hyperthyroidism. The sequenced template was RNA, covering the TCR beta CDR3 region. An initial RT-PCR round employing HTBI primers preceded a second-round multiplex PCR. TCRdb processed the multiplex PCR reads anew with MiXCR; each CDR3 protein has one entry. Among hundreds of thousands of distinct CDR3 sequences listed, 40% were seen once. The sequencing input was peripheral blood. All receptors derive from an adult man with Graves' ophthalmopathy.

This sequence joins TRBV19 and TRBJ1-1, with D possibly TRBD1 on 6 matching bases. CDR3 length: 14 residues. Trimming pared 0 bases from V and 3 bases from J, leaving 8 bases between. Germline V gene lookup returns CDR1 LNHDA and CDR2 SQIVND (reference sequence). The CDR3 DNA reads as TGTGCCAGTAGTATAGACAGGGGATACACTGAAGCTTTCTTT. This encodes CASSIDRGYTEAFF.

The chain is built from TRBV10-3 and TRBJ1-3; D call uncertain. V lost 10 bases and J 0 bases, leaving 16 bases between the germline ends. Germline V CDR1 and CDR2: ENHRY, SYGVKD. The CDR3 extends over 15 amino acids. In DNA form, the CDR3 reads TGTGCCAGCAGCTTAAATCAAAACTCTGGAAACACCATATATTTT. Encoded protein: CASSLNQNSGNTIYF.

This clonotype was seen many times. This chain uses TRBV24-1 with TRBJ2-5, with D possibly TRBD2 on 6 matching bases. The CDR3 sequence is 16 residues long. The V end was cut by 5 bases, the J end by 1 base, with 16 bases between. The germline V gene has CDR1 KGHDR and CDR2 SFDVKD. The DNA for the CDR3 is TGTGCCACCAGTGCCTATAGTCAGGGAGGCCAAGAGACCCAGTACTTC. Translation: CATSAYSQGGQETQYF.

The chain couples TRBV20-1 to TRBJ1-2, with D unresolved. The CDR3 spans 13 residues. The germline V gene encodes CDR1 DFQATT and CDR2 SNEGSKA (reference sequence). The V end lost 5 bases, the J end lost 2 bases, and 12 bases lay between the germline ends. CDR3 in amino acids: CSAPSGHNYGYTF. CDR3 in DNA: TGCAGTGCTCCCTCCGGGCACAACTATGGCTACACCTTC.

The J gene is TRBJ1-3, the V gene TRBV2; maybe TRBD1 (5 bases). This CDR3 has 14 amino acids. Looked up from germline, CDR1 is SNHLY and CDR2 is FYNNEI. V was pared by 4 bases and J by 8 bases, with 15 bases between. The CDR3 region is CASSVSPGGDTIYF. DNA for the CDR3: TGTGCCAGCAGTGTCAGTCCGGGGGGGGACACCATATATTTT.

This clonotype was counted many times. J is TRBJ2-1 and V is TRBV2; 11 nucleotides match TRBD2. The V segment lost 6 bases and the J segment 7 bases; nucleotides outside the gene matches: 8. Germline lookup yields CDR1 SNHLY and CDR2 FYNNEI. This CDR3 comprises 15 residues. The CDR3 DNA is TGTGCCAGCAGGGCAACTAGCGGGGGAGGGAATGAGCAGTTCTTC. Encoded protein: CASRATSGGGNEQFF. Full variable domain (outside the CDR3, taken from reference TRBV2 and TRBJ2-1): EPEVTQTPSHQVTQMGQEVILRCVPISNHLYFYWYRQILGQKVEFLVSFYNNEISEKSEIFDDQFSVERPDGSNFTLKIRSTKLEDSAMYFCASRATSGGGNEQFFGPGTRLTVL.

This clonotype showed up many times. DNA for the CDR3: TGTGCCATCAGTCCCGGACAGGGGAGGGATCAGCCCCAGCATTTT. Translating it yields CAISPGQGRDQPQHF. The chain combines TRBV10-3 with TRBJ1-5, with 9 bases aligning to TRBD1. J was trimmed by 5 bases and V by 5 bases; bases with no gene match: 7. The CDR3 runs 15 residues. The germline V gene encodes CDR1 ENHRY and CDR2 SYGVKD.

The chain employs TRBV5-1 and TRBJ2-7; possibly TRBD2 for D (6 bases). V lost 7 bases and J lost 5, with 10 bases in between. This CDR3 has 11 residues. CDR1 SGHRS and CDR2 YFSETQ come from the germline V gene. The CDR3 DNA is TGCGCCAGCGGGGAGGTCGACGAGCAGTACTTC. Protein: CASGEVDEQYF.

This chain joins TRBV7-9 and TRBJ1-6, with D uncertain. The germline V gene encodes CDR1 SEHNR and CDR2 FQNEAQ (reference sequence). Trimming stripped 2 bases from V and 9 bases from J, with 8 bases between. The CDR3 has 13 amino acids. The CDR3 DNA reads TGTGCCAGCAGCTTAAATACCGTTTCACCCCTCCACTTT. Its translation: CASSLNTVSPLHF.

In this sample, this clonotype turned up a few times. The chain employs TRBV2 and TRBJ1-3; 9 nucleotides align to TRBD1. Germline V CDR1 and CDR2: SNHLY, FYNNEI. Losses at the gene ends were 2 bases for V and 4 bases for J; bases not matched to a gene: 3. The length of the CDR3 is 15 residues. Here the CDR3 reads CASSERQGDGNTIYF. Here the CDR3 DNA reads TGTGCCAGCAGTGAAAGACAGGGGGACGGAAACACCATATATTTT.

The chain links TRBV20-1 to TRBJ1-1; no reliable D call. The V and J ends lost 4 bases and 4 bases respectively, with 10 bases between them. Germline V gene data show CDR1 as DFQATT and CDR2 as SNEGSKA (reference sequence). This CDR3 is built from 12 residues. The CDR3 region has the DNA TGCAGTGCTACGACTAGCCGCACTGAAGCTTTCTTT. Amino acids: CSATTSRTEAFF.